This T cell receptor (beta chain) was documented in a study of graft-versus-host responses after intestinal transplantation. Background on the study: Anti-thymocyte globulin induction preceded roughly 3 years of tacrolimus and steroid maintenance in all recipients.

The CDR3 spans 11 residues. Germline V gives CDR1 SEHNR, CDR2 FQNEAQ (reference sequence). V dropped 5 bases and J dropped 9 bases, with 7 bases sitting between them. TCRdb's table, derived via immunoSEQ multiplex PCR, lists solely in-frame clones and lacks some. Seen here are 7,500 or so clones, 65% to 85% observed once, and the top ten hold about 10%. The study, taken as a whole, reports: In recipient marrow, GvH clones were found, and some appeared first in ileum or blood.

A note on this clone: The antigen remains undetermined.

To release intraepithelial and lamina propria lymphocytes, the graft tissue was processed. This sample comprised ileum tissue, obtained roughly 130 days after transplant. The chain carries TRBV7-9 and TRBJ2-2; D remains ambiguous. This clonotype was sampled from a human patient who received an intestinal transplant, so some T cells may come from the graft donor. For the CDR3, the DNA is TGTGCCAGCAGCCGGGTGTGGGAGCTGTTTTTT. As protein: CASSRVWELFF.